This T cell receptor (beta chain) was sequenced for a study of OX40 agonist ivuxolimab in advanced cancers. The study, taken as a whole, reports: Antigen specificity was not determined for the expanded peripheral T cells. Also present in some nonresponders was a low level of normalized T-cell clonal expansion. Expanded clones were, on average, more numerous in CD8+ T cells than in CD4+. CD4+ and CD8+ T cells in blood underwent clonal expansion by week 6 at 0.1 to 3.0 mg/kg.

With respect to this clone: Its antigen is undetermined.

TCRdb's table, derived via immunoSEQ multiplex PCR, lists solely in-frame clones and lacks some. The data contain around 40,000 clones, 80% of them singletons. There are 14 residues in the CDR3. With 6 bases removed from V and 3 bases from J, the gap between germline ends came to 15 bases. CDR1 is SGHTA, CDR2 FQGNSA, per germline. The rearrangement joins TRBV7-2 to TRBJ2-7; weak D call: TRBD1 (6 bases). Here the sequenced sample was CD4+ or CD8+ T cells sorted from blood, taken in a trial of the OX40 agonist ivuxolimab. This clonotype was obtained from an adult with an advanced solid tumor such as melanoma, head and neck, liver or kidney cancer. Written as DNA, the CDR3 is TGTGCCAGCAGGATGGGGGCGAATATCTACGAGCAGTACTTC. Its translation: CASRMGANIYEQYF.